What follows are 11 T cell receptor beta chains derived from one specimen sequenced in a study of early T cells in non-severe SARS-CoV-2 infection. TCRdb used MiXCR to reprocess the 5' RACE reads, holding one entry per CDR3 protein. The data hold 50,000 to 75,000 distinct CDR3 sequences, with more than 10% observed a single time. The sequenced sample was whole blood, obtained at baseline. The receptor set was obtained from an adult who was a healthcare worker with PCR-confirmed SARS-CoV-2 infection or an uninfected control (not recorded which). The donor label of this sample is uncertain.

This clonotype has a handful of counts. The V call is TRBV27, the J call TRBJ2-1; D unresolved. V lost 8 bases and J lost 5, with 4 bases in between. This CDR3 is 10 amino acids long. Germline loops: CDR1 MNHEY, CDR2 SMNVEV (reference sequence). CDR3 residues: CASGDNEQFF. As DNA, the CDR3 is TGTGCCAGCGGGGACAATGAGCAGTTCTTC.

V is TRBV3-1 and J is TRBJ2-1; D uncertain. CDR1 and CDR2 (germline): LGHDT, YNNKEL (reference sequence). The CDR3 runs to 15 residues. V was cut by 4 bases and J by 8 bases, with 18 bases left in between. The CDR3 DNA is TGTGCCAGCAGCCCCGGACCTACCTCCGCCGATGAGCAGTTCTTC. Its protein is CASSPGPTSADEQFF.

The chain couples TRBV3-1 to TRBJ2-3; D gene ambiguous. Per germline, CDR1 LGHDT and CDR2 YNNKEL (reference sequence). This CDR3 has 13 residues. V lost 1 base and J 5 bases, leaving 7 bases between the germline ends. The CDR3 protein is CASSQVYKDTQYF. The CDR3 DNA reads TGTGCCAGCAGCCAAGTATATAAAGATACGCAGTATTTT.

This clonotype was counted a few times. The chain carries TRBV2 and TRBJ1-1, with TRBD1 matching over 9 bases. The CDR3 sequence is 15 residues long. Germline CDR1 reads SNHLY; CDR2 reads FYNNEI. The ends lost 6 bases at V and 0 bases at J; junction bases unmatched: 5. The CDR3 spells CASRRTGAMNTEAFF. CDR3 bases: TGTGCCAGCAGGAGGACAGGGGCAATGAACACTGAAGCTTTCTTT.

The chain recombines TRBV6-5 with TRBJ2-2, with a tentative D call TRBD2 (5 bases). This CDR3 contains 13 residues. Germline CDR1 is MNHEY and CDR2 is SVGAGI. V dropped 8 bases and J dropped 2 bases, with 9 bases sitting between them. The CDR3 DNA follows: TGTGCCAGCTCGGGGATAAACACCGGGGAGCTGTTTTTT. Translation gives CASSGINTGELFF.

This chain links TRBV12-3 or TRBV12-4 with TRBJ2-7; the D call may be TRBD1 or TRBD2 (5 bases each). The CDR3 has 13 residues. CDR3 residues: CAPRGNLSYEEYV. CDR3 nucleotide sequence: TGTGCCCCCCGGGGCAACCTTTCCTACGAGGAGTACGTC.

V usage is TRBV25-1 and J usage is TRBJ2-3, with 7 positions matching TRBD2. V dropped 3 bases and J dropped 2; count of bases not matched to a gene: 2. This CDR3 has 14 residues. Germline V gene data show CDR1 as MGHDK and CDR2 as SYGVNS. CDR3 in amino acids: CASSEGTNTDTQYF. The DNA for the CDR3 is TGTGCCAGCAGTGAGGGGACTAACACAGATACGCAGTATTTT.

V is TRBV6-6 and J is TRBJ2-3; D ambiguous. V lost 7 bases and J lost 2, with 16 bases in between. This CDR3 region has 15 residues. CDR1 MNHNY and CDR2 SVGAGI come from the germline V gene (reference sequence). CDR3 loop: CASIYTPFPTDTQYF. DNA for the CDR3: TGTGCCAGCATCTACACCCCCTTCCCCACAGATACGCAGTATTTT.

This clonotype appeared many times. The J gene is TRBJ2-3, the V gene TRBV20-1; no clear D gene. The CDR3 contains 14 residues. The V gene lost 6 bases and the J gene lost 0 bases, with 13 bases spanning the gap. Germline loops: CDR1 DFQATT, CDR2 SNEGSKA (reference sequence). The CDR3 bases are TGCAGTGCAGGGCCATTAACTAGCACAGATACGCAGTATTTT. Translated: CSAGPLTSTDTQYF.

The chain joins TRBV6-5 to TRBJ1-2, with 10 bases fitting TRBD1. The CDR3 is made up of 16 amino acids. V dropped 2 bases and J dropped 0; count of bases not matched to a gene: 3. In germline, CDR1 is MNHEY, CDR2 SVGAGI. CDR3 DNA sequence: TGTGCCAGCAGTTACCTAGGACAGGGGGCTAACTATGGCTACACCTTC. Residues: CASSYLGQGANYGYTF.

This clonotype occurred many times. The CDR3 DNA sequence: TGTGCCAGCAGAGACGATCCTACTGGACCTGATGTCCAGTACTTC. This encodes CASRDDPTGPDVQYF. V usage is TRBV2 and J usage is TRBJ2-5; no clear D gene. V shed 6 bases and J shed 10 bases, with 24 bases lying between them. This CDR3 spans 15 amino acids. CDR1 and CDR2 (germline): SNHLY, FYNNEI.